This TCR beta chain was found in a study of T-cell memory formation after mild COVID-19. As for the study in general: The TCR clusters were mostly specific to one donor. Study-level results: SARS-CoV-2 specificity was not confirmed for second-wave clones peaking on day 37. Shrinking CD4+ clones were chiefly CM and EM; CD8+ ones were chiefly EMRA.

CDR3 length: 11 amino acids. V was trimmed by 4 bases and J by 2 bases, leaving 5 bases between them. CDR1 and CDR2 from the germline V gene are SQVTM and ANQGSEA. One entry per CDR3 protein results from TCRdb running MiXCR on the 5' RACE reads. The sample includes more than 350,000 distinct CDR3 sequences, under 25% of them seen just once. As for this clonotype: Its antigen remains unknown.

The receptor was isolated from an adult woman who had mild COVID-19 (a few samples of this study predate the infection). Cell type and time point are not known. The specimen sequenced was PBMCs or a T cell subset sorted from them (not recorded which). The V call is TRBV29-1, the J call TRBJ1-2, with D maybe TRBD1 (5 bases). CDR3 protein: CSVAGNYGYTF. The CDR3 DNA follows: TGCAGCGTTGCAGGGAACTATGGCTACACCTTC. Full variable domain (rest looked up from reference TRBV29-1 and TRBJ1-2): SAVISQKPSRDICQRGTSLTIQCQVDSQVTMMFWYRQQPGQSLTLIATANQGSEATYESGFVIDKFPISRPNLTFSTLTVSNMSPEDSSIYLCSVAGNYGYTFGSGTRLTVV.